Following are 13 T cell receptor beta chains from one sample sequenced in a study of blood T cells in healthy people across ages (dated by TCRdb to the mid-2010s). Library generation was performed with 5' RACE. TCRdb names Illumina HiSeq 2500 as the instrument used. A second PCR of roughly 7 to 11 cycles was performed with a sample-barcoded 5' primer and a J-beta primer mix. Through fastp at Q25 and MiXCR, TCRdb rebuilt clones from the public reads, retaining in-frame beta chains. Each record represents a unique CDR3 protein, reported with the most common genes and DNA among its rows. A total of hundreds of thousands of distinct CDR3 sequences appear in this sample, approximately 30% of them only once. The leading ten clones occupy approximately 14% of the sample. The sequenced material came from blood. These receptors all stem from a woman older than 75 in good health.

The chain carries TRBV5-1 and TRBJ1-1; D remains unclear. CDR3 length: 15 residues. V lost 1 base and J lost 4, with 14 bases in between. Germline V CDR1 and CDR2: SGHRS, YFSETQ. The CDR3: CASSLNAFAPTEAFF. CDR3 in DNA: TGCGCCAGCAGCTTGAACGCTTTCGCGCCCACTGAAGCTTTCTTT. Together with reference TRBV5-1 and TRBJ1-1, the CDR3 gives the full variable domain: KAGVTQTPRYLIKTRGQQVTLSCSPISGHRSVSWYQQTPGQGLQFLFEYFSETQRNKGNFPGRFSGRQFSNSRSEMNVSTLELGDSALYLCASSLNAFAPTEAFFGQGTRLTVV.

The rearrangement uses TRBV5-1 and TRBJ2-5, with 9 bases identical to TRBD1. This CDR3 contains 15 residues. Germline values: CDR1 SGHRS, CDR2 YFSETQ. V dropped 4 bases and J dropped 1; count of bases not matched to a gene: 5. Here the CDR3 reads CASSLTGGSQETQYF. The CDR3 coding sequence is TGCGCCAGCAGCCTTACAGGGGGCTCCCAAGAGACCCAGTACTTC.

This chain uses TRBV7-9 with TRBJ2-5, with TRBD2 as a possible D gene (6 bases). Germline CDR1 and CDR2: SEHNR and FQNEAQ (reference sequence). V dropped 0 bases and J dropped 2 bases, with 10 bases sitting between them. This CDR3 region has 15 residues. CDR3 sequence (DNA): TGTGCCAGCAGCTTAGCGTGGAGGGATCAAGAGACCCAGTACTTC. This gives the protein CASSLAWRDQETQYF. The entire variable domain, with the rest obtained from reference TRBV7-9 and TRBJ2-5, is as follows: DTGVSQNPRHKITKRGQNVTFRCDPISEHNRLYWYRQTLGQGPEFLTYFQNEAQLEKSRLLSDRFSAERPKGSFSTLEIQRTEQGDSAMYLCASSLAWRDQETQYFGPGTRLLVL.

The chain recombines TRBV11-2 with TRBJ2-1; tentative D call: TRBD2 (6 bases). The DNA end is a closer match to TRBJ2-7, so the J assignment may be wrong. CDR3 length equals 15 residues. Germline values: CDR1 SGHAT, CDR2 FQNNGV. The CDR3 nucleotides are TGTGCCAGCACCCAGCGGAGGGTTGTCTACAATGAGCAGTACTTC. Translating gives CASTQRRVVYNEQYF.

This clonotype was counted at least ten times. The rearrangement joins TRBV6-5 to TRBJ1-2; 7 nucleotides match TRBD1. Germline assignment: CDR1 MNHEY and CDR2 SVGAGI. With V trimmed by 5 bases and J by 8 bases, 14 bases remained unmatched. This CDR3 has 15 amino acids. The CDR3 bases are TGTGCCAGCAGTGAGCGAGGCAGGGGGAATGAGGGCTACACCTTC. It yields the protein CASSERGRGNEGYTF.

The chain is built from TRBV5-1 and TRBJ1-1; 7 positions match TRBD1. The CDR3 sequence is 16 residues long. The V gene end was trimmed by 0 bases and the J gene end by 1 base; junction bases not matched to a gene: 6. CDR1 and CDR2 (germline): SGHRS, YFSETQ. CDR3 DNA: TGCGCCAGCAGCTTGGCCTCGGGGACAGCGAACACTGAAGCTTTCTTT. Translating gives CASSLASGTANTEAFF.

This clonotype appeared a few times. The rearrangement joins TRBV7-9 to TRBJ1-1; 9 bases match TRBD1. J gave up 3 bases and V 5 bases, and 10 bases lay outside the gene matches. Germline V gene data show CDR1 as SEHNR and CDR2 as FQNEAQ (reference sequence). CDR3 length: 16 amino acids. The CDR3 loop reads CASSPQGARRDTEAFF. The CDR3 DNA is TGTGCCAGCAGCCCACAGGGGGCGCGGAGGGACACTGAAGCTTTCTTT.

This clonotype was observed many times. The DNA for the CDR3 is TGCAGCGTTGAAGATTTTGTTAGCGGGGGTTACGAGCAGTACTTC. Protein product: CSVEDFVSGGYEQYF. The chain couples TRBV29-1 to TRBJ2-7; TRBD2 matches 9 bases. The CDR3 covers 15 residues. V lost 0 bases and J lost 4; bases outside the gene matches: 7. Looked up from germline, CDR1 is SQVTM and CDR2 is ANQGSEA.

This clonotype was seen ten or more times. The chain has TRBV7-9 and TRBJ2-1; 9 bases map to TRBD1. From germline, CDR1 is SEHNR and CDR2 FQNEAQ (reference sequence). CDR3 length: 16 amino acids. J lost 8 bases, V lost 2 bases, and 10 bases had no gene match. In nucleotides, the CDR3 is TGTGCCAGCAGCTTAATGGTGGGACAGGGTATTTATGAGCAGTTCTTC. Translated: CASSLMVGQGIYEQFF.

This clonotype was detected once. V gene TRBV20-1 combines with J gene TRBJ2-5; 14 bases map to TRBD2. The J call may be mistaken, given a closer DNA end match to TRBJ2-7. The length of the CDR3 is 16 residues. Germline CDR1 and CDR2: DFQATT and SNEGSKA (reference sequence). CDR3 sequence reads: CSAPGTSGSAPHEQYF. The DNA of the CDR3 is TGCAGTGCTCCTGGGACTAGCGGGAGCGCGCCTCACGAGCAGTACTTC.

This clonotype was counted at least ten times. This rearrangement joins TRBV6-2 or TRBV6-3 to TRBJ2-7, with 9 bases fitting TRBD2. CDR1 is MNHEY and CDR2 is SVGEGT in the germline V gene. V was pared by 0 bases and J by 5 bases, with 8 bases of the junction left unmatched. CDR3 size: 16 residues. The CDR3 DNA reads TGTGCCAGCAGTTACTCGCCGCGGGGGGGCAAGGACGAGCAGTACTTC. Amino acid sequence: CASSYSPRGGKDEQYF.

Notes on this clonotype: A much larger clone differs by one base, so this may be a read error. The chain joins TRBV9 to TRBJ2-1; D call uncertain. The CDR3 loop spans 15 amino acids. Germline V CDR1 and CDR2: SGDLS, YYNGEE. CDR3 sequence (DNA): TGTGCCAGCAGCGTAGAGATGGATACCTACACTGAGCAGTTCTTC. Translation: CASSVEMDTYTEQFF.

The CDR3 DNA is TGTGCCATCAGTCGCGCAGGGGAGGTCTACAATGAGCAGTTCTTC. Translation: CAISRAGEVYNEQFF. The chain uses TRBV10-3 and TRBJ2-1, with D perhaps being TRBD1 or TRBD2 (6 bases each). The V end was cut by 5 bases, the J end by 3 bases, with 14 bases between. This CDR3 is 15 amino acids long. From germline, CDR1 is ENHRY and CDR2 SYGVKD.